There are a few counts of the clone carrying this T cell receptor (beta chain). Assay: immunoSEQ multiplex PCR; the TCRdb copy retains only in-frame clones and omits some. Among roughly 110,000 clones listed, around 90% were seen once. The data belong to a study of T cell changes during pregnancy in multiple sclerosis. This CDR3 spans 14 amino acids. Per germline, CDR1 LGHNT and CDR2 FRNRAP. Trimming cost V 6 bases and J 4 bases, with 15 bases left between them. The rearrangement links TRBV12-5 to TRBJ1-2, with D perhaps TRBD1 (6 bases). The starting material was peripheral blood, obtained after pregnancy. The clonotype comes from a female donor with multiple sclerosis, enrolled in a pregnancy study. The CDR3 protein is CASGRTAGPYGYTF. The DNA of the CDR3 is TGTGCTAGTGGAAGGACAGCAGGCCCCTATGGCTACACCTTC.